What follows is one TCR beta chain and its context. Its antigen is not known. Assay used: immunoSEQ multiplex PCR; TCRdb lists only in-frame clones, some missing. Of 20,000 to 30,000 clones listed, more than 75% are singletons. This specimen belongs to a study of PD-1 blockade in classical Hodgkin lymphoma. Autologous stem cell transplantation was followed by relapse in every patient, and brentuximab vedotin exposure varied. This CDR3 comprises 15 residues. V was clipped by 4 bases and J by 1 base, with 11 bases between them. Germline V gives CDR1 SGHRS, CDR2 YFSETQ. General study findings and limits: Individuals who commenced nivolumab within less than 1 year of ASCT were excluded.

V gene TRBV5-1 combines with J gene TRBJ1-4; D remains unclear. The source is a human donor with classical Hodgkin lymphoma. Specimen: peripheral blood mononuclear cells (PBMCs), collected before the second cycle of nivolumab. CDR3: CASSLLEGTNEKLFF. The CDR3 DNA reads as TGCGCCAGCAGCCTGCTGGAGGGAACTAATGAAAAACTGTTTTTT.